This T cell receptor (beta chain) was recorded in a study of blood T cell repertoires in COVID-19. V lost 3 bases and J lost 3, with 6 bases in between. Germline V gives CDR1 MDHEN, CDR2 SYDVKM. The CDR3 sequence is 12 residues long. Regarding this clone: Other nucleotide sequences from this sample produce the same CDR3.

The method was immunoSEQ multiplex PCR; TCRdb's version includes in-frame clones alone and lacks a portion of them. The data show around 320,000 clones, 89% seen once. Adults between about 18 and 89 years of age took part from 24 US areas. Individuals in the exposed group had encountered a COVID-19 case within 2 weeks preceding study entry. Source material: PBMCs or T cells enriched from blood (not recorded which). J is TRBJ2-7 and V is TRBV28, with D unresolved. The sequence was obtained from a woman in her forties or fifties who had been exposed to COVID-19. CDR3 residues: CASSFQNYEQYF. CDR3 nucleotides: TGTGCCAGCAGTTTTCAAAACTACGAGCAGTACTTC.